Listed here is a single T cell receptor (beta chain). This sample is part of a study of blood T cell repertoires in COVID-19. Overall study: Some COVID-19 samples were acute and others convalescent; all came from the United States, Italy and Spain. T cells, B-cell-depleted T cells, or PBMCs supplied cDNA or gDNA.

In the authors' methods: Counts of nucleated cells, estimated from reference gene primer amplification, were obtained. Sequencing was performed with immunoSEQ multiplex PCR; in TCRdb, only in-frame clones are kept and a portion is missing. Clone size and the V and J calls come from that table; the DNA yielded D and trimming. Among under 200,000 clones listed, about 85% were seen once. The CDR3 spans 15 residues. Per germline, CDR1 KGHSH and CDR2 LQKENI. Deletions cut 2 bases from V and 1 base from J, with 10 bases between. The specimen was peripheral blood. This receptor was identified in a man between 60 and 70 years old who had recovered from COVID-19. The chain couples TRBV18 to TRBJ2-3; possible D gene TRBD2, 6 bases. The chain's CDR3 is CASSPGRTGTDTQYF. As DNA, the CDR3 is TGTGCCAGCTCACCAGGGAGGACGGGCACAGATACGCAGTATTTT. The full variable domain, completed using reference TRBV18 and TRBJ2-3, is NAGVMQNPRHLVRRRGQEARLRCSPMKGHSHVYWYRQLPEEGLKFMVYLQKENIIDESGMPKERFSAEFPKEGPSILRIQQVVRGDSAAYFCASSPGRTGTDTQYFGPGTRLTVL.